The T cell receptor beta chain under discussion was sequenced for a study of blood T cells in healthy people across ages. Study conclusions and caveats: Naive T cell percentage by flow cytometry tracked strongly with beta diversity. Age brought a roughly linear fall in TCR beta diversity measured per million T cells.

V lost 2 bases, J lost 3 bases, and 14 bases lay in between. Germline-derived CDR1 and CDR2 are LGHNA and YNFKEQ. The CDR3 runs 16 residues. Sample-barcoded 5' priming and a J-beta primer mix drove a second PCR of 7 to 11 cycles. The template-switch adaptor, which had 12 random nucleotides, put a tag on each cDNA molecule. TCRdb reprocessed the 5' RACE reads with MiXCR, giving one entry per CDR3 protein. The sample consists of approximately 800,000 distinct CDR3 sequences, about 48% of them appearing once. This clonotype was detected many times. Antigen unknown. Sequences were obtained from blood. The sequence was obtained from a man at least 80 years old in good health. The rearrangement links TRBV4-2 to TRBJ2-4; unclear D gene. CDR3: CASSQPPWRSKNIQYF. CDR3 DNA sequence: TGTGCCAGCAGCCAACCGCCGTGGCGGAGCAAAAACATTCAGTACTTC.